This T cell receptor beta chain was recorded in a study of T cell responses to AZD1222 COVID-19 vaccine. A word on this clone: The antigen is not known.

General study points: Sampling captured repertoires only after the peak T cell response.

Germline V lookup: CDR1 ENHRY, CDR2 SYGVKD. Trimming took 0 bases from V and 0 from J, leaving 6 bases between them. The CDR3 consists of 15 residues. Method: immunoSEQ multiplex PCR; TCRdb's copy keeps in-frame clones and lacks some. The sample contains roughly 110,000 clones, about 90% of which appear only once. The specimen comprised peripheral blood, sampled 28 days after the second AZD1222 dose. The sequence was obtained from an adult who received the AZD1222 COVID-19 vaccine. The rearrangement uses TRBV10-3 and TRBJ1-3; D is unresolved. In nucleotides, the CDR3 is TGTGCCATCAGTGAGTCGTCCCTCTCTGGAAACACCATATATTTT. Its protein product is CAISESSLSGNTIYF.